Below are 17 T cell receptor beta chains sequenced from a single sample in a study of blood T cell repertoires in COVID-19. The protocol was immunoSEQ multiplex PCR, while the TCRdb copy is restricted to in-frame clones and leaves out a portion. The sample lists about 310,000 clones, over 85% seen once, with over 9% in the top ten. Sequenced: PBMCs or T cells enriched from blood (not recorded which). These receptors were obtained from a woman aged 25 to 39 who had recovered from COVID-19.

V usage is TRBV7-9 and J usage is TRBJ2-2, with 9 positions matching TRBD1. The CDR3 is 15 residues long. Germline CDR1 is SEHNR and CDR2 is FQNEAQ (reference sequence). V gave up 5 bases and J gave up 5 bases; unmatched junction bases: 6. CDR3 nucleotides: TGTGCCAGCAGCCCGGACAGGGGATATACCGGGGAGCTGTTTTTT. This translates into CASSPDRGYTGELFF.

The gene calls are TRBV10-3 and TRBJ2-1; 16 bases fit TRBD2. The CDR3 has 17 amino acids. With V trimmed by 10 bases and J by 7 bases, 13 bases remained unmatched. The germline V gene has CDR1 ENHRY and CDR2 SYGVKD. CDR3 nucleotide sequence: TGTGCCACCTCGACCGGGACTAGCGGGAGGGGACGAAATGAGCAGTTCTTC. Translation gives CATSTGTSGRGRNEQFF.

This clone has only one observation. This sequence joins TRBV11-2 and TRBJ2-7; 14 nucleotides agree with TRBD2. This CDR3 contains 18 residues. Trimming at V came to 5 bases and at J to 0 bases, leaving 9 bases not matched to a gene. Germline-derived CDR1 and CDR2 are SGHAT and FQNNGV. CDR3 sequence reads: CASSPWTSGRPSSYEQYF. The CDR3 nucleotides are TGTGCCAGCAGCCCCTGGACTAGCGGGAGGCCTAGCTCCTACGAGCAGTACTTC.

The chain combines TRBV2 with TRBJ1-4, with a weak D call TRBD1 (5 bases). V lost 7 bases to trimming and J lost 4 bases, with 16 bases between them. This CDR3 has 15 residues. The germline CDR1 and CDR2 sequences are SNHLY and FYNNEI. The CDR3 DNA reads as TGTGCCAGCACAAGTTGGACAACGGTTAATGAAAAACTGTTTTTT. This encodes CASTSWTTVNEKLFF.

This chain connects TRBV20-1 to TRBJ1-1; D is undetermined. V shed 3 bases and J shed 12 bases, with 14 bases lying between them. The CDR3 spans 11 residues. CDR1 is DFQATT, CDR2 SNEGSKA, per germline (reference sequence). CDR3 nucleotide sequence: TGCAGTGCTAGCGTCCCCCGCAGGACTTTCTTT. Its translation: CSASVPRRTFF.

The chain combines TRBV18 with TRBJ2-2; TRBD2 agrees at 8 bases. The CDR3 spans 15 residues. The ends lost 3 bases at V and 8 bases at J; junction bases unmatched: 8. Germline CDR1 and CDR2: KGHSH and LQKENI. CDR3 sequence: CASSPGAGAAGELFF. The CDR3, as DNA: TGTGCCAGCTCACCCGGAGCGGGAGCGGCGGGGGAGCTGTTTTTT.

The CDR3 loop reads CASSYGLYTGELFF. CDR3 nucleotide sequence: TGTGCCAGCAGTTACGGACTCTACACCGGGGAGCTGTTTTTT. The chain recombines TRBV6-5 with TRBJ2-2; the D gene is possibly TRBD2 (5 bases). Germline V gene lookup returns CDR1 MNHEY and CDR2 SVGAGI. The CDR3 has 14 amino acids. Trimming stripped 2 bases from V and 3 bases from J, with 7 bases between.

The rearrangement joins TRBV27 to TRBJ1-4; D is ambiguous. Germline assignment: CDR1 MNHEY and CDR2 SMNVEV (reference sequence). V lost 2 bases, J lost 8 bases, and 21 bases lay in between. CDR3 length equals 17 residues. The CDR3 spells CASSLTGEGAVYEKLFF. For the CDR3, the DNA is TGTGCCAGCAGTTTAACGGGAGAGGGAGCGGTTTACGAAAAACTGTTTTTT.

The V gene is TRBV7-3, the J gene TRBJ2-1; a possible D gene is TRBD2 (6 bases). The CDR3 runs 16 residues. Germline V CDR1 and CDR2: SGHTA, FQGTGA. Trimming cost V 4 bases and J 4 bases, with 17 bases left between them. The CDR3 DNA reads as TGTGCCAGCAGCTCTTTCTCCCGGGAGCCTTACAATGAGCAGTTCTTC. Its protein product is CASSSFSREPYNEQFF.

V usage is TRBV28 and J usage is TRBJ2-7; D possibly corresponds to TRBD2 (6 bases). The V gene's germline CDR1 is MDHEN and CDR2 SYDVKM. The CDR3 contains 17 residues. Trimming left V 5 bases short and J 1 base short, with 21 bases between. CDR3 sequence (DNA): TGTGCCAGCAGTCAACAACCCCGGAGGGGCCGATCCTACGAGCAGTACTTC. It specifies CASSQQPRRGRSYEQYF. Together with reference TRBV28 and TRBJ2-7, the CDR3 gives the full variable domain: DVKVTQSSRYLVKRTGEKVFLECVQDMDHENMFWYRQDPGLGLRLIYFSYDVKMKEKGDIPEGYSVSREKKERFSLILESASTNQTSMYLCASSQQPRRGRSYEQYFGPGTRLTVT.

The CDR3 spells CASSQVGREEGYTF. CDR3 nucleotide sequence: TGTGCCAGCAGCCAAGTTGGGAGGGAAGAAGGCTACACCTTC. This chain uses TRBV4-2 with TRBJ1-2; D uncertain. From germline, CDR1 is LGHNA and CDR2 YNFKEQ. The V gene lost 1 base and the J gene lost 8 bases, with 14 bases spanning the gap. CDR3 size: 14 residues.

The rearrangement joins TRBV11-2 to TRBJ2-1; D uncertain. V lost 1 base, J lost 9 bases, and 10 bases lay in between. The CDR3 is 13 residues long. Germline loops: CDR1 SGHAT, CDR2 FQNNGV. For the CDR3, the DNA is TGTGCCAGCAGCTTAGCCAGGCTTAGTGAGCAGTTCTTC. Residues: CASSLARLSEQFF.

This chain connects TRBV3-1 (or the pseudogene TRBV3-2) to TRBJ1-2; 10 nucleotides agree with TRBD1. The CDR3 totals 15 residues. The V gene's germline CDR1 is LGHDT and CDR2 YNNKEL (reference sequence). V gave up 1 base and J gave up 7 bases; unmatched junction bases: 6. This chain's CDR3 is CASSQGDRGPSGYTF. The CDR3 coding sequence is TGTGCCAGCAGCCAAGGGGACAGGGGACCCTCTGGCTACACCTTC.

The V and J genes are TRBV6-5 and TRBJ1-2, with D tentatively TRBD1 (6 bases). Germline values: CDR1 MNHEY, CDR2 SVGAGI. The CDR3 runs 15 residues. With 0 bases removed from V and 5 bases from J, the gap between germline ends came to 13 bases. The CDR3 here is CASSYSTGSLYGYTF. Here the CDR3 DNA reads TGTGCCAGCAGTTACTCGACAGGTTCGCTATATGGCTACACCTTC.

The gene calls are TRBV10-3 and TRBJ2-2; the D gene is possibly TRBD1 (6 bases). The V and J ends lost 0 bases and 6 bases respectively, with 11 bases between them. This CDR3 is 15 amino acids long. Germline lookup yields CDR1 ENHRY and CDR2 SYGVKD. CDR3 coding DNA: TGTGCCATCAGTGAGTCGGGACACGAAGCCGGGGAGCTGTTTTTT. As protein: CAISESGHEAGELFF.

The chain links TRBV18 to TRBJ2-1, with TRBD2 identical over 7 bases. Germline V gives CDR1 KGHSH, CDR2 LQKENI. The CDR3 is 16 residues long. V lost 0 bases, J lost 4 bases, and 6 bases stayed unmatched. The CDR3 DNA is TGTGCCAGCTCACCACCGTCTCTAGCGGCTTACAATGAGCAGTTCTTC. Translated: CASSPPSLAAYNEQFF.

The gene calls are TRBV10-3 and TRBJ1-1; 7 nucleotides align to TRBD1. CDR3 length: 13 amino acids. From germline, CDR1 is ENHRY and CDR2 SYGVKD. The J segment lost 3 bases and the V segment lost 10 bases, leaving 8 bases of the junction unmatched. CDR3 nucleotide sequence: TGTGCCACTCAAGGACAGGAGGACACTGAAGCTTTCTTT. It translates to CATQGQEDTEAFF.